This TCR beta chain was profiled in a study of OX40 agonist ivuxolimab in advanced cancers. Study information: Antecedent anti-PD-1, anti-PD-L1 or anti-CTLA-4 therapy was permissible, with approximately 44% having received some.

General observations from the study: At 0.1-3.0 mg/kg, partial responders had clonal expansion among the lowest observed.

From germline, CDR1 is SGHNT and CDR2 YYREEE (reference sequence). Trimming removed 2 bases from V and 1 base from J; junction bases left unmatched: 0. The CDR3 length is 14 residues. Generated by immunoSEQ multiplex PCR, the TCRdb table keeps only in-frame clones and is missing some. Of 60,000 to 75,000 clones listed, roughly 80% are singletons. The count of this clone is one. As yet, its antigen is unknown. This receptor was taken from an adult with an advanced solid tumor such as melanoma, head and neck, liver or kidney cancer. The source material was CD4+ or CD8+ T cells sorted from blood, sampled in a trial of the OX40 agonist ivuxolimab. The chain couples TRBV5-4 to TRBJ2-5; 9 bases match TRBD2. In DNA form, the CDR3 reads TGTGCCAGCAGCTTACTAGCGGGCCAAGAGACCCAGTACTTC. Translated, it gives CASSLLAGQETQYF.